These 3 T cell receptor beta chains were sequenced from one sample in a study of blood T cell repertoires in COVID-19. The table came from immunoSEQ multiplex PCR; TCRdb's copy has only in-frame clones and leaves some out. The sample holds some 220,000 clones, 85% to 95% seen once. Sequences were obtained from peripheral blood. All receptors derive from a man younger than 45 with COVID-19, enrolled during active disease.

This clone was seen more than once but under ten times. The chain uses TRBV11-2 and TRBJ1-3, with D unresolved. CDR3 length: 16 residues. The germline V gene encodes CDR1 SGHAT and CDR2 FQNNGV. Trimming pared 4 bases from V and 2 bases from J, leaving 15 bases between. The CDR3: CASSSPDVGTGNTIYF. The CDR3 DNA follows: TGTGCCAGCAGCTCCCCCGACGTCGGGACTGGAAACACCATATATTTT. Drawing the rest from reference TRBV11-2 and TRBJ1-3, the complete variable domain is EAGVAQSPRYKIIEKRQSVAFWCNPISGHATLYWYQQILGQGPKLLIQFQNNGVVDDSQLPKDRFSAERLKGVDSTLKIQPAKLEDSAVYLCASSSPDVGTGNTIYFGEGSWLTVV.

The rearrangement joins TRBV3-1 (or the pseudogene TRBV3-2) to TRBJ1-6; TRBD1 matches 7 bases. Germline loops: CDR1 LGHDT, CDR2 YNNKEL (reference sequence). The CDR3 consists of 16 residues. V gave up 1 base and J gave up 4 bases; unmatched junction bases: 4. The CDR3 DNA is TGTGCCAGCAGCCAAGCAGTGGGACAGTATAATTCACCCCTCCACTTT. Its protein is CASSQAVGQYNSPLHF.

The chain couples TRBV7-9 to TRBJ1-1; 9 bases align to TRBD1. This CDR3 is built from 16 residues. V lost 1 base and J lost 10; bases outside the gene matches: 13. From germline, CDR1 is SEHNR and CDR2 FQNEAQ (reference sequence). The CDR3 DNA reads TGTGCCAGCAGCTTAGAGTTCGGACAGGGGTTTAGGGGAGCTTTCTTT. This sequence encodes CASSLEFGQGFRGAFF.